One sample yielded the 12 T cell receptor beta chains listed below, sequenced in a study of blood T cells in healthy people across ages (dated by TCRdb to the mid-2010s). The library relied on 5' RACE. Sequencing was performed on an Illumina HiSeq 2500. A second PCR of about 7 to 12 cycles was performed with a sample-barcoded 5' primer and a J-beta primer mix. The raw public data were reprocessed by TCRdb itself: fastp quality trimming at Q25, MiXCR clonotype calling, in-frame beta chains only. Identical CDR3 protein sequences are pooled into one entry, listed with their most common genes and DNA. The sample data list 600,000 or so distinct CDR3 sequences, and roughly 20% of these were observed just once. The ten top clones hold roughly 3.9% of the sample. Input material: blood. These receptor sequences come from a man in his 70s in good health.

The chain combines TRBV20-1 with TRBJ2-1; 8 bases are a match to TRBD1. The ends lost 4 bases at V and 2 bases at J; junction bases unmatched: 1. The length of the CDR3 is 13 residues. CDR1 DFQATT and CDR2 SNEGSKA come from the germline V gene (reference sequence). The CDR3 loop is CSATQGAYNEQFF. In DNA, the CDR3 is TGCAGTGCTACACAGGGGGCCTACAATGAGCAGTTCTTC.

The V and J genes are TRBV2 and TRBJ2-5; D possibly corresponds to TRBD1 (5 bases). The J call may be mistaken, given a closer DNA end match to TRBJ2-7. This CDR3 has 14 amino acids. CDR1 is SNHLY, CDR2 FYNNEI, per germline. The CDR3 sequence: CASTPDTTSYEQYF. DNA of the CDR3: TGTGCCAGCACCCCGGACACGACCTCCTACGAGCAGTACTTC.

The genes are TRBV12-3 or TRBV12-4 and TRBJ2-4; D ambiguous. Trimming pared 8 bases from V and 0 bases from J, leaving 11 bases between. The CDR3 has 14 amino acids. The CDR3 is CASSWAAAKNIQYF. As DNA, the CDR3 is TGTGCCAGCTCCTGGGCAGCAGCCAAAAACATTCAGTACTTC.

This clonotype was detected a few times. One end of the junction fails to match germline, which may point to a read error. The chain recombines TRBV20-1 with TRBJ2-3, with TRBD2 matching over 8 bases. Germline CDR1 reads DFQATT; CDR2 reads SNEGSKA (reference sequence). This CDR3 contains 11 residues. In nucleotides, the CDR3 is TGCAGTGCTAGTGGGACTAGTCAGTGGCATTTT. This sequence encodes CSASGTSQWHF.

This clonotype was seen ten or more times. V is TRBV18 and J is TRBJ1-6; 8 nucleotides align to TRBD1. This CDR3 has 16 residues. CDR1 and CDR2 (germline): KGHSH, LQKENI. Germline trimming cut 1 base from V and 14 bases from J; bases unmatched to any gene: 13. The CDR3 DNA reads TGTGCCAGCTCACCACAGCAGGGACAGGAAGGCTCGGCCCTCCACTTT. Its protein product is CASSPQQGQEGSALHF.

This clonotype has just a few counts. The chain links TRBV9 to TRBJ1-2; D is perhaps TRBD1 (5 bases). The CDR3 runs 13 residues. Germline CDR1 SGDLS, CDR2 YYNGEE. V lost 3 bases and J lost 4, with 10 bases in between. The CDR3 coding sequence is TGTGCCAGCAGCGCGCCGGGGACCTATGGCTACACCTTC. This sequence encodes CASSAPGTYGYTF.

V is TRBV7-2 and J is TRBJ2-3, with 8 bases lining up with TRBD2. Germline V lookup: CDR1 SGHTA, CDR2 FQGNSA. The CDR3 spans 18 residues. Trimming cost V 3 bases and J 6 bases; bases outside gene matches: 17. For the CDR3, the DNA is TGTGCCAGCAGCTTTGAGGGGCGGGCGGGACTAGACGCCGATACGCAGTATTTT. It yields the protein CASSFEGRAGLDADTQYF.

In its sample, this clonotype was seen a few times. The chain has TRBV20-1 and TRBJ2-7; D is perhaps TRBD1 (6 bases). Germline lookup yields CDR1 DFQATT and CDR2 SNEGSKA (reference sequence). The V end was cut by 1 base, the J end by 4 bases, with 14 bases between. The CDR3 length is 14 residues. The CDR3 here is CSARVQGKGYEQYF. The CDR3 DNA reads as TGCAGTGCTAGAGTACAGGGTAAAGGATACGAGCAGTACTTC.

V and J are TRBV7-2 and TRBJ2-3; possibly TRBD2 for D (5 bases). This CDR3 has 16 residues. Germline V gene lookup returns CDR1 SGHTA and CDR2 FQGNSA. With 8 bases removed from V and 0 bases from J, the gap between germline ends came to 18 bases. CDR3 in DNA: TGTGCCAGCCCCCCGGTTAGCGCAGCTAGCACAGATACGCAGTATTTT. Its translation: CASPPVSAASTDTQYF. The whole variable domain, remainder taken from reference TRBV7-2 and TRBJ2-3, is GAGVSQSPSNKVTEKGKDVELRCDPISGHTALYWYRQSLGQGLEFLIYFQGNSAPDKSGLPSDRFSAERTGGSVSTLTIQRTQQEDSAVYLCASPPVSAASTDTQYFGPGTRLTVL.

This clonotype was detected only a few times. The chain joins TRBV12-5 to TRBJ2-1; 8 bases map to TRBD2. Germline V lookup: CDR1 LGHNT, CDR2 FRNRAP. The CDR3 extends over 17 amino acids. J gave up 7 bases and V 1 base, and 12 bases lay outside the gene matches. CDR3 protein: CASGLGGGRTSRNEQFF. Here the CDR3 DNA reads TGTGCTAGTGGTTTGGGTGGCGGGAGGACCTCTAGGAATGAGCAGTTCTTC.

This clonotype has at least ten counts. The chain combines TRBV20-1 with TRBJ2-7; TRBD1 agrees at 9 bases. CDR1 is DFQATT and CDR2 is SNEGSKA in the germline V gene (reference sequence). The ends lost 0 bases at V and 3 bases at J; junction bases unmatched: 18. The CDR3 consists of 19 residues. The CDR3 DNA is TGCAGTGCTAGAGATGTTGGGACAGGGCGAGCGGGAAAATACTACGAGCAGTACTTC. Protein sequence: CSARDVGTGRAGKYYEQYF.

Notes on this clonotype: An end of the junction differs from the germline gene, which may be a read error. DNA for the CDR3: TGCAGTGCTAGAGGGCGGGAGGGCGGCATTCAGTCCTTC. Translated: CSARGREGGIQSF. V and J are TRBV20-1 and TRBJ2-4; 9 bases agree with TRBD2. The CDR3 has 13 residues. The germline CDR1 and CDR2 sequences are DFQATT and SNEGSKA (reference sequence).